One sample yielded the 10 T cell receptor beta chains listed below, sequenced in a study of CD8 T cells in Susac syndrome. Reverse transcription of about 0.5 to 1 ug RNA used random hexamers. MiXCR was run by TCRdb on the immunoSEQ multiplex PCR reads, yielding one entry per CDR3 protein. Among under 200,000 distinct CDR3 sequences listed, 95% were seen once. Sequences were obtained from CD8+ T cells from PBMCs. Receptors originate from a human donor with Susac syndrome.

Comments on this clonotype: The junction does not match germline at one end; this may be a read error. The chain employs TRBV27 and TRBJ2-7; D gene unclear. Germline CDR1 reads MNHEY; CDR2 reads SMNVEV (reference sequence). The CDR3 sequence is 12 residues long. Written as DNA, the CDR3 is TGCGCCAGCAGCTCTGACGGGTACGAGCAGTACTTC. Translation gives CASSSDGYEQYF.

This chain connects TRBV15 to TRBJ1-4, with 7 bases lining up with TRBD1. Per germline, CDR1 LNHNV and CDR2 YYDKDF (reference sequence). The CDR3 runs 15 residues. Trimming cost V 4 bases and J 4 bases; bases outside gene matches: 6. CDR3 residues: CATSILRGSNEKLFF. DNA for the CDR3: TGTGCCACCAGCATACTCAGGGGGAGTAATGAAAAACTGTTTTTT.

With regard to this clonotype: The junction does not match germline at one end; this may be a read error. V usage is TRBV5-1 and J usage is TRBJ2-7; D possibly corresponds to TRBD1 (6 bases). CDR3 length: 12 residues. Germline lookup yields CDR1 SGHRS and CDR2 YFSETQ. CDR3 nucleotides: TGTGCCAGCAGCCCGGACAGCTACGAGCAGTACTTC. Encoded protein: CASSPDSYEQYF.

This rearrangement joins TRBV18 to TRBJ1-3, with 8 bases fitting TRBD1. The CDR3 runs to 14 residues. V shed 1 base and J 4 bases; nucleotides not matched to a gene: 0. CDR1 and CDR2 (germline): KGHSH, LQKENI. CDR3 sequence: CASSPRQGGNTIYF. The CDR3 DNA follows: TGTGCCAGCTCACCACGACAGGGGGGAAACACCATATATTTT. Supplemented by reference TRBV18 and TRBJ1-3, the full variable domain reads NAGVMQNPRHLVRRRGQEARLRCSPMKGHSHVYWYRQLPEEGLKFMVYLQKENIIDESGMPKERFSAEFPKEGPSILRIQQVVRGDSAAYFCASSPRQGGNTIYFGEGSWLTVV.

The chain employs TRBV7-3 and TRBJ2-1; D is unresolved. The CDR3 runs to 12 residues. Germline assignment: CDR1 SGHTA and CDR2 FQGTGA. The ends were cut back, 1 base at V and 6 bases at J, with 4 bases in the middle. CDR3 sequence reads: CASSLSTNEQFF. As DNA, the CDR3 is TGTGCCAGCAGCTTAAGTACCAATGAGCAGTTCTTC.

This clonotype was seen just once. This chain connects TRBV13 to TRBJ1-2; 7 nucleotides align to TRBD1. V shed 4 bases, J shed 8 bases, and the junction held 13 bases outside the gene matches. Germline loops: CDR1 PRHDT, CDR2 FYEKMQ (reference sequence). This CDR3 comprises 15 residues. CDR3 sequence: CASSSEADTGVGYTF. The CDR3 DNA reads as TGTGCCAGCAGCTCAGAGGCCGATACAGGGGTCGGCTACACCTTC.

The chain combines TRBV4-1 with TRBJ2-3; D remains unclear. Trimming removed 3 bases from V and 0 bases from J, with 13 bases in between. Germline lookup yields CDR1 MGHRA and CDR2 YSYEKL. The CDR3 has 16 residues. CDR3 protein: CASSHRTPASTDTQYF. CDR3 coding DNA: TGCGCCAGCAGCCATAGAACTCCGGCAAGCACAGATACGCAGTATTTT.

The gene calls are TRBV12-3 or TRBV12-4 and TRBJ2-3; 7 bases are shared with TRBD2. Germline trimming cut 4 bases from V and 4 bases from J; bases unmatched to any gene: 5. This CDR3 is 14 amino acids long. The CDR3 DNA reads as TGTGCCAGCAGTTATCCTAGCGGCGCAGATACGCAGTATTTT. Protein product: CASSYPSGADTQYF.

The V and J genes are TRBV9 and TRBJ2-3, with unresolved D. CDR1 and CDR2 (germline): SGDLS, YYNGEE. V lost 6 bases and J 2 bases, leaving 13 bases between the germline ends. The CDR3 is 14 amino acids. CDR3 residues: CASNHGRITDTQYF. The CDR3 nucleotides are TGTGCCAGCAACCACGGAAGGATCACAGATACGCAGTATTTT.

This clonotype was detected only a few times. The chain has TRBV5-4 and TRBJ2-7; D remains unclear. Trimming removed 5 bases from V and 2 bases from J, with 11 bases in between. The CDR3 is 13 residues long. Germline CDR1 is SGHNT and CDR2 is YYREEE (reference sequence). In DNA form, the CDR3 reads TGTGCCAGCAGTCGAGACAACACCTACGAGCAGTACTTC. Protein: CASSRDNTYEQYF.